Sequencing of this TCR beta chain was carried out in a study of T cell changes during pregnancy in multiple sclerosis. This clone occurred once. V lost 5 bases to trimming and J lost 4 bases; unmatched junction nucleotides: 5. The CDR3 sequence is 15 residues long. The germline V gene encodes CDR1 LNHDA and CDR2 SQIVND (reference sequence). The table came from immunoSEQ multiplex PCR; TCRdb's copy has only in-frame clones and leaves some out. Among about 44,000 clones listed, roughly 92% were seen once. The chain joins TRBV19 to TRBJ2-2; TRBD1 aligns across 9 bases. Sequenced material: CD4+ T cells from peripheral blood mononuclear cells, taken in the first trimester of pregnancy. This TCR came from a female donor with multiple sclerosis, enrolled in a pregnancy study. CDR3 residues: CASSGTGTRTGELFF. The CDR3 DNA reads as TGTGCCAGTAGTGGGACAGGGACGCGCACCGGGGAGCTGTTTTTT.